This TCR beta chain was recorded in a study of shared clonotypes between healthy human individuals. Libraries were prepared by immunoSEQ multiplex PCR; TCRdb keeps only in-frame clonotypes and omits some of them. The repertoire holds more than 2 million clones, with over 85% as singletons. From germline, CDR1 is LGHNA and CDR2 YSLEER. This CDR3 comprises 15 residues. V was pared by 4 bases and J by 7 bases, with 13 bases of the junction left unmatched. Terminally differentiated effector memory CD45RA+ cells were excluded from the naive CD8 cells, which were CD45RO-negative and positively selected for CCR7.

The sample taken for sequencing was naive CD8+ T cells from PBMCs. The gene calls are TRBV4-3 and TRBJ2-7, with 7 nucleotides matching TRBD1. The source of this sequence is a man aged 18 to 30 in good health. Some clones in this sample may be carry-over from other donors' samples. The CDR3 sequence: CASSPSRVGGAEQYF. The CDR3 nucleotides are TGCGCCAGCAGCCCTTCCCGGGTAGGGGGCGCTGAGCAGTACTTC.